A selection of T cell receptor beta chains follows, all from one sample in a study of blood T cell repertoires in COVID-19. Clones were sequenced by immunoSEQ multiplex PCR, and TCRdb holds only the in-frame ones, with some missing. This sample has 250,000 or so clones; about four fifths occur once, and the top ten carry approximately 4.5%. Sequencing was done on a sample of peripheral blood. The receptors stem from a woman in her 70s with acute or convalescent COVID-19. The CDR3 runs from the conserved cysteine through the conserved F or W. A D gene is named only where the DNA matches it firmly. Clone size is not always given. Where it is, it says once, few, many or a class for expanded clones.

>.|TRBJ2-1|TRBV29-1|TRBD2
CSGGLQDNEQFF
TGCAGCGGGGGACTACAGGACAATGAGCAGTTCTTC
>.|TRBJ1-2|TRBV5-1|.
CASSLDTYGYTF
TGCGCCAGCAGCTTAGACACCTATGGCTACACCTTC
>.|TRBJ2-5|TRBV5-5|TRBD2
CASSTTTSAGQETQYF
TGTGCCAGCAGCACTACAACTAGCGCCGGACAAGAGACCCAGTACTTC
>.|TRBJ1-2|TRBV6-2/TRBV6-3|.
CASSYRTAQNYGYTF
TGTGCCAGCAGTTACAGGACAGCCCAGAACTATGGCTACACCTTC
>.|TRBJ1-4|TRBV4-3|.
CASSQDFLGRDEKLFF
TGCGCCAGCAGCCAAGATTTCCTCGGCAGGGATGAAAAACTGTTTTTT
>.|TRBJ1-4|TRBV4-2|TRBD1
CASSQGTGFNEKLFF
TGTGCCAGCAGCCAAGGGACAGGGTTTAATGAAAAACTGTTTTTT
>few|TRBJ1-5|TRBV19|.
CASSSARKGGQPQHF
TGTGCCAGTAGCTCCGCTCGAAAAGGCGGCCAGCCCCAGCATTTT
>.|TRBJ2-5|TRBV5-6|TRBD1
CASSFYRTGDYQETQYF
TGTGCCAGCAGCTTTTATAGGACAGGGGATTACCAAGAGACCCAGTACTTC
>.|TRBJ1-1|TRBV6-6|.
CASRGSQGSPNTEAFF
TGTGCCAGTAGGGGAAGTCAAGGGTCTCCAAACACTGAAGCTTTCTTT
>.|TRBJ2-1|TRBV6-5|TRBD1
CASHPQGAHYNEQFF
TGTGCCAGCCACCCCCAGGGGGCCCATTACAATGAGCAGTTCTTC
>many|TRBJ1-6|TRBV10-1|TRBD1
CASSPGQGPGGYNSPLHF
TGCGCCAGCAGCCCCGGACAGGGCCCAGGAGGGTATAATTCACCCCTCCACTTT
>.|TRBJ1-1|TRBV7-9|.
CASSLGLANTEAFF
TGTGCCAGCAGCTTAGGGCTGGCGAACACTGAAGCTTTCTTT
>.|TRBJ1-3|TRBV9|.
CASSAGDVGNTIYF
TGTGCCAGCAGCGCAGGGGACGTCGGAAACACCATATATTTT
>.|TRBJ1-2|TRBV5-1|TRBD1
CASGDRGQTYGYTF
TGCGCCAGCGGGGACAGGGGGCAAACCTATGGCTACACCTTC
>.|TRBJ1-4|TRBV7-9|TRBD1
CASTDRDNEKLFF
TGTGCCAGCACCGACAGGGATAATGAAAAACTGTTTTTT
>few|TRBJ1-2|TRBV29-1|TRBD1
CSATPGTGVYGYTF
TGCAGCGCCACCCCCGGGACAGGGGTCTATGGCTACACCTTC
>.|TRBJ1-1|TRBV7-9|TRBD1
CASSASGTGGWGEAFF
TGTGCCAGCAGCGCCAGTGGGACAGGGGGCTGGGGTGAAGCTTTCTTT
>.|TRBJ2-3|TRBV5-4|TRBD2
CASSVGSGGTGTDTQYF
TGTGCCAGCAGCGTGGGTTCGGGGGGTACTGGCACAGATACGCAGTATTTT
>.|TRBJ2-3|TRBV5-1|TRBD2
CASSIPSGGEADTQYF
TGCGCCAGCAGCATCCCTAGCGGGGGGGAGGCAGATACGCAGTATTTT
>.|TRBJ1-5|TRBV3-1/TRBV3-2|.
CASSQARGNQPQHF
TGTGCCAGCAGCCAAGCGAGGGGCAATCAGCCCCAGCATTTT
>.|TRBJ1-5|TRBV7-2|.
CASSLAATVRNQPQHF
TGTGCCAGCAGCTTAGCCGCGACAGTAAGGAATCAGCCCCAGCATTTT
>.|TRBJ1-5|TRBV2|.
CASSETPTSNQPQHF
TGTGCCAGCAGTGAAACACCCACTAGCAATCAGCCCCAGCATTTT
>.|TRBJ1-1|TRBV29-1|.
CSASDIHEAFF
TGCAGCGCTTCGGACATCCATGAAGCTTTCTTT
>.|TRBJ1-3|TRBV28|.
CASSVGGQSSGNTIYF
TGTGCCAGCAGCGTGGGGGGGCAGAGCTCTGGAAACACCATATATTTT
>.|TRBJ2-7|TRBV21-1|.
CASSKAGGREQYF
TGTGCCAGCAGCAAAGCAGGCGGCCGCGAGCAGTACTTC
>.|TRBJ2-1|TRBV9|.
CASSVLNGAYNEQFF
TGTGCCAGCAGCGTACTCAACGGGGCCTACAATGAGCAGTTCTTC
>.|TRBJ1-2|TRBV27|TRBD1
CASSPGQGSYYGYTF
TGTGCCAGCAGCCCGGGACAGGGGTCGTACTATGGCTACACCTTC